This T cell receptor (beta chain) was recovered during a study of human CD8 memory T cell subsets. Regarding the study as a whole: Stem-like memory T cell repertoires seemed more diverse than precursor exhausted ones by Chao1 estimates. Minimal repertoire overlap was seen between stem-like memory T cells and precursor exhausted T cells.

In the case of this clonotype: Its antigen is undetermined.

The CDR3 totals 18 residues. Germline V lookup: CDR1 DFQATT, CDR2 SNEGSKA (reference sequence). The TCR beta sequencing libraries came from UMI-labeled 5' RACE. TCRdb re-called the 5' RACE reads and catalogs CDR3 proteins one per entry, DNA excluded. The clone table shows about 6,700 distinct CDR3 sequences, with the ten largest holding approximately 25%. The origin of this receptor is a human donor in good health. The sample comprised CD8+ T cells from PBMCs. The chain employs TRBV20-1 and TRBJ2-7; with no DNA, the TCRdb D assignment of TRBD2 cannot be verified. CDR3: CSAPRFGDSSGRAYEQYF.